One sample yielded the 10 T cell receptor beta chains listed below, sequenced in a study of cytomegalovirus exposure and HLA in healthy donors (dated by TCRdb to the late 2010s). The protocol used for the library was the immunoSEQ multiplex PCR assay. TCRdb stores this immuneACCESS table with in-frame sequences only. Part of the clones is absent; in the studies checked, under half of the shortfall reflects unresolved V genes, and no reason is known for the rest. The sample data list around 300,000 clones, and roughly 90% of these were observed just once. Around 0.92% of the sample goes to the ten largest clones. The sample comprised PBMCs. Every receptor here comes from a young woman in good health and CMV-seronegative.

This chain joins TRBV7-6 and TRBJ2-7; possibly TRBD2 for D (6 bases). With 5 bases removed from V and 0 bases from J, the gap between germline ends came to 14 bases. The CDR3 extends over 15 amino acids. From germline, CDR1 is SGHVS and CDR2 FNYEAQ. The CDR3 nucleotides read TGTGCCAGCAGCCACACCTCGGAGGGCTCCTACGAGCAGTACTTC. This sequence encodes CASSHTSEGSYEQYF.

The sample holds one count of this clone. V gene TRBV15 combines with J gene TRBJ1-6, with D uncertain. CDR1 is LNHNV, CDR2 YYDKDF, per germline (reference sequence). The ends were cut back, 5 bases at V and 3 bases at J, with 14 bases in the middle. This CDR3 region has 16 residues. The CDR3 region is CATSGTGVSYNSPLHF. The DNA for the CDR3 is TGTGCCACCAGCGGCACCGGGGTCAGCTATAATTCACCCCTCCACTTT.

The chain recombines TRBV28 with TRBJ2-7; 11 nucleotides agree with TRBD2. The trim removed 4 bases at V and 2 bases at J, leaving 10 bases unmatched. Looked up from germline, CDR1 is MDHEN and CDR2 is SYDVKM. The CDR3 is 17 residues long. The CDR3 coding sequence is TGTGCCAGCAGTTCAGCCTTTGGACTAGCGGGTACCTACGAGCAGTACTTC. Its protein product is CASSSAFGLAGTYEQYF.

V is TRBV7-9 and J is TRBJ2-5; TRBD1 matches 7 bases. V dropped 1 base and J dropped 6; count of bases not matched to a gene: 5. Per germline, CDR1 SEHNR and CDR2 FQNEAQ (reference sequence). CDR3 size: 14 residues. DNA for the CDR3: TGTGCCAGCAGCTTAGGCCAAAGGGGGCAGACCCAGTACTTC. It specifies CASSLGQRGQTQYF.

The CDR3 DNA sequence: TGTGCCACCACCCCGGGGACAGAGGCTGGAAACACCATATATTTT. It yields the protein CATTPGTEAGNTIYF. The J gene is TRBJ1-3, the V gene TRBV25-1, with TRBD1 matching over 7 bases. Germline CDR1 is MGHDK and CDR2 is SYGVNS. This CDR3 region has 15 residues. Trimming cost V 10 bases and J 2 bases; bases outside gene matches: 11.

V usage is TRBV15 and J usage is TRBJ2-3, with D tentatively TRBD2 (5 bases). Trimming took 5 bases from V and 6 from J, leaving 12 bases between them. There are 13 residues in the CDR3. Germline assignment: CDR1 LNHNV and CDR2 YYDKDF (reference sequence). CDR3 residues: CATSEGVRDTQYF. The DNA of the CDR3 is TGTGCCACCAGCGAGGGAGTAAGGGATACGCAGTATTTT.

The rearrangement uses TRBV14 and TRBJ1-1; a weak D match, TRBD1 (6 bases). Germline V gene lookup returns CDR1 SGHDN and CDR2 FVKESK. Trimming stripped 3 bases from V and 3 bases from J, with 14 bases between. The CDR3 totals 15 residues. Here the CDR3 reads CASSHSTGWHTEAFF. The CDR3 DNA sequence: TGTGCCAGCAGCCATTCAACAGGGTGGCACACTGAAGCTTTCTTT.

CDR3 protein: CASSLAGRRSREQYF. CDR3 sequence (DNA): TGTGCCAGCAGCTTAGCCGGGAGGAGGTCTAGAGAGCAGTACTTC. The J gene is TRBJ2-7, the V gene TRBV7-8; 7 bases are a match to TRBD2. V was clipped by 0 bases and J by 7 bases; unmatched bases: 9. Germline lookup yields CDR1 SGHVS and CDR2 FQNEAQ. The CDR3 has 15 residues.

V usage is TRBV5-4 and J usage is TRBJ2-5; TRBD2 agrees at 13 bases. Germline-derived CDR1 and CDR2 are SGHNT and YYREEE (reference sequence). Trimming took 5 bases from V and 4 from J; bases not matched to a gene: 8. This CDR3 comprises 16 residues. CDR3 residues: CASSRPLAGGGETQYF. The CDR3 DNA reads TGTGCCAGCAGTAGGCCACTAGCGGGAGGGGGAGAGACCCAGTACTTC.

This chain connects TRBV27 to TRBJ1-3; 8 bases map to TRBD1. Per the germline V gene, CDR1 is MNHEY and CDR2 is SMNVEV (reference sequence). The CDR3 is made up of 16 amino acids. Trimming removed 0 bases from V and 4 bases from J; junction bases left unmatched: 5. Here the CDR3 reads CASSLSSPGGGNTIYF. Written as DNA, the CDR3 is TGTGCCAGCAGTTTATCGAGTCCAGGGGGCGGAAACACCATATATTTT.